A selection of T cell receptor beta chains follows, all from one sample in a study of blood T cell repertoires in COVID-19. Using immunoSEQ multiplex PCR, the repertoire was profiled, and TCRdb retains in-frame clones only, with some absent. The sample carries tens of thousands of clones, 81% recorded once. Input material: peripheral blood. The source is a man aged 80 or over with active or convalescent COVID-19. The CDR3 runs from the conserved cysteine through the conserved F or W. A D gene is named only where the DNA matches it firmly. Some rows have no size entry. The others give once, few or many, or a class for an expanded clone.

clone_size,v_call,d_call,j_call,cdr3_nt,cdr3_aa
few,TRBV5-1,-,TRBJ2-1,TGCGCCAGCAGCGGGGGGTTTGGCCTTAGGGGCAATGAGCAGTTCTTC,CASSGGFGLRGNEQFF
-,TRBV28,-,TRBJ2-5,TGTGCCAGCAGTTTGGGGGCCTACAATCAAGAGACCCAGTACTTC,CASSLGAYNQETQYF
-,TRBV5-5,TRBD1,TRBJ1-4,TGTGCCAGCAGCCTGGAACTCAAGGGGGCAGGTGAAAAACTGTTTTTT,CASSLELKGAGEKLFF
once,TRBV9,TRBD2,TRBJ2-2,TGTGCCAGCAGCGCTGGACTAGCCGCAAACACCGGGGAGCTGTTTTTT,CASSAGLAANTGELFF
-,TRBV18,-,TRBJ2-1,TGTGCCAGCTCACCACCGGGAGTGGGGGGGCCCTACAATGAGCAGTTCTTC,CASSPPGVGGPYNEQFF
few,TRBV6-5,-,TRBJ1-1,TGTGCCAGCAGTTATCGGCAGGGCACTGAAGCTTTCTTT,CASSYRQGTEAFF
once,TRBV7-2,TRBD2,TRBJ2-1,TGTGCCAGCAGCTTACAAGTCGGGGGGGCCTACAATGAGCAGTTCTTC,CASSLQVGGAYNEQFF
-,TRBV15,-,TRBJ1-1,TGTGCCACCAGCAGAAGAGGGACATTCGGAAGGACTGAAGCTTTCTTT,CATSRRGTFGRTEAFF
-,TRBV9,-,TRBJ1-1,TGTGCCAGCAGCGTAGCGGCAGCGAGGAACACTGAAGCTTTCTTT,CASSVAAARNTEAFF
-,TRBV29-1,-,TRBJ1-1,TGCAGCAGCGGGAGGGGGAGAGGTACTGAAGCTTTCTTT,CSSGRGRGTEAFF
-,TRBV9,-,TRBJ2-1,TGTGCCAGCAGCGCCGTGACTCGGGTTAACAATGAGCAGTTCTTC,CASSAVTRVNNEQFF
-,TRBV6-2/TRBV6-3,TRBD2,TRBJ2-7,TGTGCCAGCAGCCCACTTGGTGACCGGGGGGCCTACGAGCAGTACTTC,CASSPLGDRGAYEQYF
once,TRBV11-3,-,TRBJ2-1,TGTGCCAGCAGCTTAGGTCGGACAGCTATCAATGAGCAGTTCTTC,CASSLGRTAINEQFF
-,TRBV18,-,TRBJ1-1,TGTGCCAGCTCACCACTCGAGTCCATGAACACTGAAGCTTTCTTT,CASSPLESMNTEAFF
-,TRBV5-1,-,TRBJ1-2,TGCGCCAGCAGCCCGACCGGGGGGTTTAACTATGGCTACACCTTC,CASSPTGGFNYGYTF
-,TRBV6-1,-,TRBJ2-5,TGTGCCAGCAGTTATAGCTGGCAAGAGACCCAGTACTTC,CASSYSWQETQYF
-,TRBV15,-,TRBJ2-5,TGTGCCACCAGCAGAGATTCCCCTCAAGAGACCCAGTACTTC,CATSRDSPQETQYF
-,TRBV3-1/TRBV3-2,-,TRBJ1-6,TGTGCCAGCAGCCAAGTCGGGTATAATTCACCCCTCCACTTT,CASSQVGYNSPLHF
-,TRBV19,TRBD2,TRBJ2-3,TGTGCCAGTAGTAGCGGGCTCGCGGGGGGCACAGATACGCAGTATTTT,CASSSGLAGGTDTQYF
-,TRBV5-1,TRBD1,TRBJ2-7,TGCGCCAGCAACAACCGGGACAGACCCTACGAGCAGTACTTC,CASNNRDRPYEQYF
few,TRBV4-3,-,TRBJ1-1,TGCGCCAGCAGCCAAGGTCTAGTTACTGAAGCTTTCTTT,CASSQGLVTEAFF
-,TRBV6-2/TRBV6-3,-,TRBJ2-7,TGTGCCAGCAGCGCGAGCGGGTCGTACGAGCAGTACTTC,CASSASGSYEQYF
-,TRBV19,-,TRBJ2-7,TGTGCCACTGGGAGGGGGGAGGCTACCTCCTACGAGCAGTACTTC,CATGRGEATSYEQYF
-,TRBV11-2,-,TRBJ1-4,TGTGCCAGCAGCTTAGGGCCTGGGGGGGCGCATGAAAAACTGTTTTTT,CASSLGPGGAHEKLFF
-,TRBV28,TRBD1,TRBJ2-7,TGTGCCAGCACCCCGACAGGGGGCTCCTACGAGCAGTACTTC,CASTPTGGSYEQYF
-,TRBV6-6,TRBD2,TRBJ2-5,TGTGCCAGCAGTCCTCCCGGGACTAGCGGGGGTAAGACCCAGTACTTC,CASSPPGTSGGKTQYF
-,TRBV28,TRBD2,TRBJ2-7,TGTGCCAGCATATATACCGTAGACGGCGGGGGGCCCCACGAGCAGTACTTC,CASIYTVDGGGPHEQYF
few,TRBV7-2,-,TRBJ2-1,TGTGCCAGCAGCTATTCGCGGGATGAGCAGTTCTTC,CASSYSRDEQFF
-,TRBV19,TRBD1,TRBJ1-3,TGTGCCAGCGACAGGGCGAGCTCTGGAAACACCATATATTTT,CASDRASSGNTIYF
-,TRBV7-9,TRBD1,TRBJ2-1,TGTGCCAGCAGCTCGACGCGGACAGGGGGCCCCTACAATGAGCAGTTCTTC,CASSSTRTGGPYNEQFF
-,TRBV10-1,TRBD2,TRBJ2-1,TGCGCCAGCAGTGAGGGGAGGACTAGCGGGGGGGCCGACAATGAGCAGTTCTTC,CASSEGRTSGGADNEQFF
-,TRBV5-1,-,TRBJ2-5,TGCGCCAGCAGCTGGCTTAGCGTCCAAGAGACCCAGTACTTC,CASSWLSVQETQYF
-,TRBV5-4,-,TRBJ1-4,TGTGCCAGCAGCTTGCAGAATGATGAAAAACTGTTTTTT,CASSLQNDEKLFF
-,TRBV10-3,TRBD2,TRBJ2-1,TGTGCCATCGGAGGGTACAGCGGGGGGTCCTACAATGAGCAGTTCTTC,CAIGGYSGGSYNEQFF
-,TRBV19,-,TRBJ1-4,TGTGCCAGTAGTATGGTCCCGGGGAGAGCAACTAATGAAAAACTGTTTTTT,CASSMVPGRATNEKLFF